These T cell receptor beta chains were read from a single sample in a study of T cells after yellow fever vaccination. MiXCR, run by TCRdb on the 5' RACE reads, gives a single entry per CDR3 protein. The sample comprises around 590,000 distinct CDR3 sequences, over 9% of which are singletons, and under 15% rests with the top ten. The sequences come from PBMCs, collected on the day of the yellow fever booster vaccination. The receptors were gathered from a man aged 25 to 40 who received the YFV17D yellow fever vaccine. CDR3s include the opening cysteine and the closing phenylalanine or tryptophan. Each record gives: clone size, V gene, J gene, D gene, CDR3 DNA, CDR3 protein. D genes are given only for firm matches. A clone size is listed for some rows: how often the clone was seen (once, few, many), or a class if it is expanded.

size: few; V: TRBV29-1; J: TRBJ2-3; D: .; DNA: TGCAGCACCGGGACGAGGAGCACAGATACGCAGTATTTT; CDR3: CSTGTRSTDTQYF
size: .; V: TRBV4-3; J: TRBJ1-2; D: .; DNA: TGCGCCAGCAGCCAGGTGGAGAACTATGGCTACACCTTC; CDR3: CASSQVENYGYTF
size: .; V: TRBV5-1; J: TRBJ1-1; D: .; DNA: TGCGCCAGCAGCTTGGGAGCTGCCAGGGCGAACACTGAAGCTTTCTTT; CDR3: CASSLGAARANTEAFF
size: .; V: TRBV4-2; J: TRBJ2-1; D: .; DNA: TGTGCCAGCAGCCAATCACCCGGGACGGAGCAGTTCTTC; CDR3: CASSQSPGTEQFF
size: .; V: TRBV7-8; J: TRBJ1-1; D: .; DNA: TGTGCCAGCAGCTTACAGATTAGGAACACTGAAGCTTTCTTT; CDR3: CASSLQIRNTEAFF
size: .; V: TRBV6-1; J: TRBJ1-5; D: TRBD1; DNA: TGTGCCAGCAGCGCCTCGGGACAGATCAATCAGCCCCAGCATTTT; CDR3: CASSASGQINQPQHF
size: .; V: TRBV5-6; J: TRBJ2-7; D: .; DNA: TGTGCCAGCAGCGACCAGGTGCGGCACTACGAGCAGTACTTC; CDR3: CASSDQVRHYEQYF
size: few; V: TRBV6-2/TRBV6-3; J: TRBJ2-1; D: .; DNA: TGTGCCAGCAGTTACGGAACCTACTCCTACAATGAGCAGTTCTTC; CDR3: CASSYGTYSYNEQFF
size: few; V: TRBV6-1; J: TRBJ2-3; D: TRBD2; DNA: TGTGCCAGCCCGGGACTAGCGGGAGGTTCCCCCGGAGATACGCAGTATTTT; CDR3: CASPGLAGGSPGDTQYF
size: .; V: TRBV2; J: TRBJ2-1; D: .; DNA: TGTGCCAGCAGACACCCGGGCCCTAATCCCCATGAGCAGTTCTTC; CDR3: CASRHPGPNPHEQFF
size: many; V: TRBV11-3; J: TRBJ2-7; D: .; DNA: TGTGCCAGCAGCTTTGGACAGCCATACGAGCAGTACTTC; CDR3: CASSFGQPYEQYF
size: few; V: TRBV24-1; J: TRBJ2-1; D: TRBD2; DNA: TGTGCCACCAGTGATTCGGGTCTAGCGGGAAGACATGAGCAGTTCTTC; CDR3: CATSDSGLAGRHEQFF
size: .; V: TRBV9; J: TRBJ2-1; D: .; DNA: TGTGCCAGCAGCGTAGCCCGACAGAGCCTTAATGAGCAGTTCTTC; CDR3: CASSVARQSLNEQFF
size: .; V: TRBV5-1; J: TRBJ2-7; D: .; DNA: TGCGCCAGCAGGAGCACAGCGGCCTACGAGCAGTACTTC; CDR3: CASRSTAAYEQYF
size: few; V: TRBV11-2; J: TRBJ2-4; D: .; DNA: TGTGCCAGCAGCTTAGAGTTTAAGGGTTGGGCCAAAAACATTCAGTACTTC; CDR3: CASSLEFKGWAKNIQYF
size: .; V: TRBV19; J: TRBJ2-3; D: .; DNA: TGTGCCAGTACCCTAGCGAGTAGCACAGATACGCAGTATTTT; CDR3: CASTLASSTDTQYF